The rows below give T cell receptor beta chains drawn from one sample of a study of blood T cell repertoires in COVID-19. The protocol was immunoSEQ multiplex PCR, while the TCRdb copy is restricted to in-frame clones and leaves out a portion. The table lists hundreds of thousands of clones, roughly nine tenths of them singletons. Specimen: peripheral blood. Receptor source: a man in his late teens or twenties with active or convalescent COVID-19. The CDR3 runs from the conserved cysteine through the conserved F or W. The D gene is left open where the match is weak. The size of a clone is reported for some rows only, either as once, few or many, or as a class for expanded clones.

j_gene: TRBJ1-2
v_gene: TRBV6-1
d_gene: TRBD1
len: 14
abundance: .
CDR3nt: TGTGCCAGCAGTGAAAAGGGGGCAGTATATGGCTACACCTTC
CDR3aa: CASSEKGAVYGYTF

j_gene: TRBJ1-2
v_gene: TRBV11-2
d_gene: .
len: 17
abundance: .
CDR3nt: TGTGCCAGCAGCTTAGGGGGCAGGGGACGAGTCGGCTATGGCTACACCTTC
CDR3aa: CASSLGGRGRVGYGYTF

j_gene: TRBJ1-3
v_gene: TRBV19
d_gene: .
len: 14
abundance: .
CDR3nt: TGTGCCAGTAGTACGTCAGGGAACGGAAACACCATATATTTT
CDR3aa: CASSTSGNGNTIYF

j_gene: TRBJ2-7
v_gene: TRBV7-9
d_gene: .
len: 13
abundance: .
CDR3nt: TGTGCCAGCAGCTTAGTCCTCGGGGAGGAGCAGTACTTC
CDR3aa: CASSLVLGEEQYF

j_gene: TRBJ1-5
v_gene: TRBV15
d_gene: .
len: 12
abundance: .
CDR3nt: TGTGCCACCAGCAGAGGGGAGGAGCCCCAGCATTTT
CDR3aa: CATSRGEEPQHF

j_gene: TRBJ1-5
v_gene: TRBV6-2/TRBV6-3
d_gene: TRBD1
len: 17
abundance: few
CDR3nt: TGTGCCAGCAGTTACTCGAGAGGGACAGGGTGGGGCCAGCCCCAGCATTTT
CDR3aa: CASSYSRGTGWGQPQHF

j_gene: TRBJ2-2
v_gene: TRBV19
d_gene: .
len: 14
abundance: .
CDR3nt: TGTGCCAGTAGTATACGTCTCGTCACCGGGGAGCTGTTTTTT
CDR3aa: CASSIRLVTGELFF

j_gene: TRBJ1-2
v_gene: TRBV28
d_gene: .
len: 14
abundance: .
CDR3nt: TGTGCCAGCAGAGCGACCCGGGGGAGCAATGGCTACACCTTC
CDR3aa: CASRATRGSNGYTF

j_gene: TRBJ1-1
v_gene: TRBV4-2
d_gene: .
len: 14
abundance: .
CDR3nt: TGTGCCAGCAGCCAGATGGGTAGCGGCACTGAAGCTTTCTTT
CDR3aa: CASSQMGSGTEAFF

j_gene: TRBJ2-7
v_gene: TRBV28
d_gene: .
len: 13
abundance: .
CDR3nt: TGTGCCAGCAGTTTTCCTGGACTCCACGAGCAGTACTTC
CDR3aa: CASSFPGLHEQYF

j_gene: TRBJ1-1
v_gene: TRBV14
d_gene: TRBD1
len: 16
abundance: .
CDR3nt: TGTGCCAGCAGCCCCACCTTCGGGACAGGGGCGTCAGAAGCTTTCTTT
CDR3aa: CASSPTFGTGASEAFF

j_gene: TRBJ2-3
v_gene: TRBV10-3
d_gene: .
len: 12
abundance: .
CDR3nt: TGTGCCATCAGTGAGGAGGGAGATACGCAGTATTTT
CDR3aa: CAISEEGDTQYF

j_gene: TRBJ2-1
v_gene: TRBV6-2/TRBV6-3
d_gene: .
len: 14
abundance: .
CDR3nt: TGTGCCAGCAGTTCGAGGTCAGCCTACAATGAGCAGTTCTTC
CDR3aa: CASSSRSAYNEQFF

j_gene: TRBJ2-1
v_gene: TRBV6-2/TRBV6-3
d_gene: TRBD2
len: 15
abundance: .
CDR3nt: TGTGCCAGCAGTTCGTCCGGGGGGGCCGGAAATGAGCAGTTCTTC
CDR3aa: CASSSSGGAGNEQFF

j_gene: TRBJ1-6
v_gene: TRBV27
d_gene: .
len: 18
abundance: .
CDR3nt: TGTGCCAGCAGTTCACGCCCACTGCGGGGGGCTGAGGATTCACCCCTCCACTTT
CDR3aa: CASSSRPLRGAEDSPLHF

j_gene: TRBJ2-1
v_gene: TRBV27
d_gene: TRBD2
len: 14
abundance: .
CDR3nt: TGTGCCAGCAGGATCGGGACTAGCGGGCGGGAGCAGTTCTTC
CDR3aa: CASRIGTSGREQFF

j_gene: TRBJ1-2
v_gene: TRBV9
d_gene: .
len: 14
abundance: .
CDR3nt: TGTGCCAGCAGCGTAGTAACGGACAGTAGCGGCTACACCTTC
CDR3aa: CASSVVTDSSGYTF